The rows below give T cell receptor beta chains drawn from one sample of a study of human T cells and chemical hapten exposure. One entry per CDR3 protein, called by TCRdb with MiXCR from the RACE reads. The sample lists roughly 150,000 distinct CDR3 sequences; approximately 12% were seen once. Sample: whole blood, taken in connection with sensitization to the hapten diphenylcyclopropenone (DPC). These receptor sequences come from a woman in her fifties or sixties with alopecia areata. Some clones in this sample may be carry-over from other donors' samples. Both conserved end residues are part of each CDR3. D genes are given only for firm matches. The size entry is marked missing in some rows and otherwise reads once, few, many or a size class.

abundance,v_gene,j_gene,d_gene,CDR3aa,CDR3nt
few,TRBV28,TRBJ2-7,TRBD2,CASSSPGTSGSSYEQYF,TGTGCCAGCAGTTCGCCCGGGACTAGCGGGAGCTCCTACGAGCAGTACTTC
-,TRBV4-1,TRBJ2-1,TRBD1,CASSLDRGHYNEQFF,TGCGCCAGCAGCCTTGACAGGGGCCACTACAATGAGCAGTTCTTC
few,TRBV5-1,TRBJ2-4,-,CASSLAGRRENIQYF,TGCGCCAGCAGCTTGGCCGGCCGGAGGGAAAACATTCAGTACTTC
few,TRBV11-2,TRBJ2-3,-,CASSLDRDPRTQYF,TGTGCCAGCAGCTTAGATCGGGACCCCCGGACGCAGTATTTT
-,TRBV28,TRBJ2-2,-,CASSSPIGTFNTNTGELFF,TGTGCCAGCAGTTCGCCAATCGGGACTTTTAATACCAACACCGGGGAGCTGTTTTTT
few,TRBV7-9,TRBJ2-5,-,CASSLSSNQETQYF,TGTGCCAGCAGCTTGAGCAGCAACCAAGAGACCCAGTACTTC
many,TRBV27,TRBJ1-1,-,CASSLVGVPEAFF,TGTGCCAGCAGTTTAGTCGGGGTCCCTGAAGCTTTCTTT
many,TRBV20-1,TRBJ1-1,-,CSADSGDEAFF,TGCAGTGCGGACAGCGGGGACGAAGCTTTCTTT
-,TRBV3-1,TRBJ2-2,TRBD2,CASSGERRLAGGTGELFF,TGTGCCAGCAGCGGAGAACGGCGACTAGCGGGAGGCACCGGGGAGCTGTTTTTT
-,TRBV14,TRBJ1-1,-,CASSQEQLNTEAFF,TGTGCCAGCAGCCAAGAACAGTTGAACACTGAAGCTTTCTTT
-,TRBV6-1,TRBJ2-2,TRBD1,CASITGTGANTGELFF,TGTGCCAGCATTACCGGGACAGGGGCGAACACCGGGGAGCTGTTTTTT
many,TRBV7-2,TRBJ2-7,-,CASSSPPVLVYEQYF,TGTGCCAGCAGCTCACCCCCTGTACTTGTCTACGAGCAGTACTTC
many,TRBV29-1,TRBJ2-2,TRBD2,CSAGPGLAGLNTGELFF,TGCAGCGCGGGACCGGGACTAGCGGGTCTGAACACCGGGGAGCTGTTTTTT
few,TRBV30,TRBJ2-1,-,CAWSGTAYNEQFF,TGTGCCTGGAGCGGGACCGCCTACAATGAGCAGTTCTTC
-,TRBV7-2,TRBJ2-3,-,CASSSWRSTDTQYF,TGTGCCAGCAGCTCCTGGCGGAGCACAGATACGCAGTATTTT
few,TRBV25-1,TRBJ2-2,-,CASSSRGTNTGELFF,TGTGCCAGCAGCTCGAGGGGGACGAACACCGGGGAGCTGTTTTTT
many,TRBV21-1,TRBJ2-5,-,CASSKGGTSGFGETQYF,TGTGCCAGCAGCAAAGGGGGGACTAGCGGATTCGGGGAGACCCAGTACTTC
-,TRBV20-1,TRBJ1-4,TRBD1,CIPQDRQGEGEKLFF,TGCATACCCCAAGACCGACAGGGGGAGGGTGAAAAACTGTTTTTT
few,TRBV29-1,TRBJ1-1,-,CSVVAFTEAFF,TGCAGCGTTGTTGCATTCACTGAAGCTTTCTTT
many,TRBV4-3,TRBJ2-1,-,CASSLSINSYNEQFF,TGCGCCAGCAGCCTTAGTATCAACTCCTACAATGAGCAGTTCTTC
-,TRBV28,TRBJ2-7,TRBD1,CASSTPGTGASEQYF,TGTGCCAGCAGTACTCCCGGGACAGGGGCTTCTGAGCAGTACTTC
many,TRBV20-1,TRBJ2-7,TRBD1,CSARWQGAPEQYF,TGCAGTGCTAGATGGCAGGGGGCGCCCGAGCAGTACTTC
many,TRBV12-3/TRBV12-4,TRBJ2-3,-,CASSLGGGTDTQYF,TGTGCCAGCAGCTTGGGCGGGGGCACAGATACGCAGTATTTT
many,TRBV12-3/TRBV12-4,TRBJ2-2,-,CASSSRRRANTGELFF,TGTGCCAGCAGTTCCCGGCGCAGGGCGAACACCGGGGAGCTGTTTTTT
few,TRBV19,TRBJ2-1,-,CASSISSYNEQFF,TGTGCCAGTAGTATAAGCTCATACAATGAGCAGTTCTTC
few,TRBV19,TRBJ1-4,-,CASKERQAFNEKLFF,TGTGCCAGTAAGGAGCGACAGGCCTTTAATGAAAAACTGTTTTTT
few,TRBV4-1,TRBJ2-3,TRBD2,CASSQFAGATDTQYF,TGCGCCAGCAGCCAATTCGCGGGAGCAACAGATACGCAGTATTTT
few,TRBV27,TRBJ1-4,-,CASSLSRMATNEKLFF,TGTGCCAGCAGTTTAAGCAGGATGGCAACTAATGAAAAACTGTTTTTT
few,TRBV28,TRBJ1-4,TRBD1,CASSSPFGTAYVGEKLFF,TGTGCCAGCAGCTCACCCTTCGGGACAGCTTACGTGGGTGAAAAACTGTTTTTT
many,TRBV11-3,TRBJ2-5,TRBD2,CASSPGRTGTSGFKETQYF,TGTGCCAGCAGCCCGGGACGAACCGGGACTAGCGGGTTTAAAGAGACCCAGTACTTC
many,TRBV2,TRBJ2-2,-,CASSESSVNTGELFF,TGTGCCAGCAGTGAGTCTAGCGTGAACACCGGGGAGCTGTTTTTT
many,TRBV9,TRBJ1-5,-,CASSVPDRLKGSNQPQHF,TGTGCCAGCAGCGTACCCGACAGACTTAAAGGGAGCAATCAGCCCCAGCATTTT